The present T cell receptor beta chain was sequenced within a study of blood T cells in healthy people across ages. Study conclusions and caveats: CMV status of donors was not determined, possibly confounding expanded clonotype changes.

The authors ran a second PCR of 7 to 11 cycles using a sample-barcoded 5' primer and a J-beta primer mix. One entry per CDR3 protein, called by TCRdb with MiXCR from the 5' RACE reads. This table holds about 570,000 distinct CDR3 sequences, 25% to 30% found once. The individuals who served as donors were healthy Caucasians living in Russia, aged roughly 6 to 100. Concerning this clonotype itself: What it binds is unknown.

Germline assignment: CDR1 DFQATT and CDR2 SNEGSKA (reference sequence). The J segment lost 5 bases and the V segment lost 5 bases, leaving 10 bases of the junction unmatched. The CDR3 covers 14 residues. The sequence derives from a woman in her sixties or seventies in good health. Material for sequencing was blood. This chain uses TRBV20-1 with TRBJ2-5; TRBD2 aligns across 8 bases. The CDR3 nucleotides are TGCAGTGCTTCACCGGGACTAGTTCAGGAGACCCAGTACTTC. As protein: CSASPGLVQETQYF.